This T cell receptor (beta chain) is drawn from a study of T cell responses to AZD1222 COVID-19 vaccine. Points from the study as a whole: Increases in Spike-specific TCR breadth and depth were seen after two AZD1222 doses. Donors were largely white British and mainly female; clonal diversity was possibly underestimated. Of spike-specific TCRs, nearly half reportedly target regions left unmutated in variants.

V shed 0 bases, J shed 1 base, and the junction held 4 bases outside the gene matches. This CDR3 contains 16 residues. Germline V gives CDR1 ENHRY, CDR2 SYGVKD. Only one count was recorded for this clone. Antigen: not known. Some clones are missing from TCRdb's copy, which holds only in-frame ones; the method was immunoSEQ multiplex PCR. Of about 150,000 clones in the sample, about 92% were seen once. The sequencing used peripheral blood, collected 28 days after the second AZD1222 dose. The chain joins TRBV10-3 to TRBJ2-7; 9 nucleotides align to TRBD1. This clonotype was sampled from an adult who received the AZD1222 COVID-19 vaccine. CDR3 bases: TGTGCCATCAGTGAGTCCCCGGGACAGGGTTCCTACGAGCAGTACTTC. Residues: CAISESPGQGSYEQYF.